This T cell receptor (beta chain) came from a study of T cells in Graves' hyperthyroidism and ophthalmopathy. The definition of stable Graves' hyperthyroidism was no ophthalmopathy progression within 18 months. TCR beta CDR3 region amplification was performed from RNA transcripts. RT-PCR in the first round (using the HTBI primer set) targeted the TCR CDR3. MiXCR, run by TCRdb on the multiplex PCR reads, gives a single entry per CDR3 protein. This table holds about 500,000 distinct CDR3 sequences, 16% found once. CDR1 is SQVTM, CDR2 ANQGSEA, per germline. There are 23 residues in the CDR3. V dropped 3 bases and J dropped 2 bases, with 40 bases sitting between them.

The sequenced sample consisted of blood. The TCR sequence derives from a woman between 18 and 30 years old with Graves' hyperthyroidism. The chain carries TRBV29-1 and TRBJ2-5; weak D call: TRBD1 (6 bases). The CDR3 loop is CSVDWTGLGEMVLGSTGQETQYF. CDR3 bases: TGCAGCGTTGATTGGACGGGGTTGGGGGAGATGGTTCTAGGAAGCACAGGGCAAGAGACCCAGTACTTC. The variable domain in full, completed from reference TRBV29-1 and TRBJ2-5, reads SAVISQKPSRDICQRGTSLTIQCQVDSQVTMMFWYRQQPGQSLTLIATANQGSEATYESGFVIDKFPISRPNLTFSTLTVSNMSPEDSSIYLCSVDWTGLGEMVLGSTGQETQYFGPGTRLLVL.